One and the same sample provided the 26 T cell receptor beta chains below, sequenced in a study of response to subunit inactivated influenza vaccine. TCRdb itself ran the RT-PCR reads through MiXCR, one entry per CDR3 protein. The sample contains 600,000 to 850,000 distinct CDR3 sequences, 14% of which appear only once. The material was PBMCs from blood, obtained around two weeks before vaccination. Receptors originate from a man aged 45-65 years who received an inactivated influenza vaccine.

The chain is built from TRBV6-1 and TRBJ2-7, with D tentatively TRBD2 (6 bases). This CDR3 is built from 15 residues. Germline assignment: CDR1 MNHNS and CDR2 SASEGT. V shed 6 bases and J shed 0 bases, with 15 bases lying between them. CDR3 DNA sequence: TGTGCCAGCAGCCACGGAGCGGGTAGCTCCTACGAGCAGTACTTC. Protein sequence: CASSHGAGSSYEQYF.

This sequence joins TRBV4-3 and TRBJ2-3; D call uncertain. CDR3 size: 15 residues. Germline CDR1 LGHNA, CDR2 YSLEER. V was shortened by 4 bases and J by 2 bases, with 13 bases between the two germline ends. The CDR3 region has the DNA TGCGCCAGCAGCCCCCTGGCCCGGAACACAGATACGCAGTATTTT. Amino acids: CASSPLARNTDTQYF.

The sample holds many counts of this clonotype. V usage is TRBV5-5 and J usage is TRBJ2-2; the match to TRBD2 covers 8 bases. V gave up 4 bases and J gave up 5 bases; unmatched junction bases: 7. The CDR3 sequence is 15 residues long. CDR1 and CDR2 from the germline V gene are SGHKS and YYEKEE (reference sequence). The CDR3 here is CASSPGGPGTGELFF. CDR3 DNA: TGTGCCAGCAGCCCGGGGGGGCCGGGGACCGGGGAGCTGTTTTTT.

The chain joins TRBV5-1 to TRBJ2-1; TRBD1 might be the D (6 bases). This CDR3 has 14 residues. Deletions cut 1 base from V and 4 bases from J, with 9 bases between. Germline V gene data show CDR1 as SGHRS and CDR2 as YFSETQ. The CDR3 DNA reads TGCGCCAGCAGCTTGTGGACAGCATACAATGAGCAGTTCTTC. Translating it yields CASSLWTAYNEQFF.

The V and J genes are TRBV7-2 and TRBJ2-1; D is unresolved. The CDR3 runs 14 residues. The germline V and J ends were trimmed by 2 bases and 0 bases, with 5 bases remaining between them. Per germline, CDR1 SGHTA and CDR2 FQGNSA. Written as DNA, the CDR3 is TGTGCCAGCAGCTTAAGTCGCTCCTACAATGAGCAGTTCTTC. It translates to CASSLSRSYNEQFF.

This rearrangement joins TRBV4-2 to TRBJ2-3; D unclear. The CDR3 spans 18 residues. Germline CDR1 LGHNA, CDR2 YNFKEQ. V shed 3 bases and J shed 2 bases, with 21 bases lying between them. The CDR3 nucleotides read TGTGCCAGCAGCCATGACAAAACCAAACGCCTGAACACAGATACGCAGTATTTT. It encodes CASSHDKTKRLNTDTQYF.

This clonotype turned up a few times. This rearrangement joins TRBV15 to TRBJ2-7, with D unclear. The CDR3 length is 15 residues. Trimming removed 0 bases at V and 1 base at J, with 10 bases between. The germline V gene has CDR1 LNHNV and CDR2 YYDKDF (reference sequence). The CDR3 DNA reads as TGTGCCACCAGCAGAGATAGGGCGGATTCCTACGAGCAGTACTTC. It specifies CATSRDRADSYEQYF.

This clonotype occurred many times. The CDR3 sequence: CASSQSGVSYNEQFF. The CDR3 coding sequence is TGTGCCAGCAGCCAGAGCGGGGTTTCCTACAATGAGCAGTTCTTC. The gene calls are TRBV7-9 and TRBJ2-1; 7 nucleotides agree with TRBD2. This CDR3 has 15 amino acids. V shed 5 bases, J shed 1 base, and the junction held 5 bases outside the gene matches. Germline V lookup: CDR1 SEHNR, CDR2 FQNEAQ (reference sequence).

This clonotype was detected many times. The chain couples TRBV5-6 to TRBJ2-1; D is possibly TRBD2 (7 bases). The germline V and J ends were trimmed by 0 bases and 8 bases, with 15 bases remaining between them. The germline V gene has CDR1 SGHDT and CDR2 YYEEEE. The CDR3 is made up of 15 amino acids. DNA of the CDR3: TGTGCCAGCAGCTTGGTTTGGGGGGGGCAGGATGAGCAGTTCTTC. Translation gives CASSLVWGGQDEQFF.

This clonotype was counted ten times or more. The chain is built from TRBV3-1 and TRBJ2-3, with 8 bases matching TRBD2. The CDR3 runs to 15 residues. After removal of 4 bases from V and 3 bases from J, the junction contained 6 bases not matched to a gene. Germline lookup yields CDR1 LGHDT and CDR2 YNNKEL (reference sequence). The CDR3 DNA reads as TGTGCCAGCAGCCCAACCGGGGGGGCGACAGATACGCAGTATTTT. It encodes CASSPTGGATDTQYF.

In this sample, this clonotype turned up many times. V is TRBV7-2 and J is TRBJ2-7; TRBD2 matches at 11 bases. The CDR3 is 17 residues long. V lost 0 bases, J lost 4 bases, and 8 bases stayed unmatched. Germline V lookup: CDR1 SGHTA, CDR2 FQGNSA. CDR3 loop: CASSLAGTSGGTYEQYF. In DNA, the CDR3 is TGTGCCAGCAGCTTAGCGGGGACTAGCGGAGGGACGTACGAGCAGTACTTC. The complete variable domain, with remaining parts taken from reference TRBV7-2 and TRBJ2-7, reads GAGVSQSPSNKVTEKGKDVELRCDPISGHTALYWYRQSLGQGLEFLIYFQGNSAPDKSGLPSDRFSAERTGGSVSTLTIQRTQQEDSAVYLCASSLAGTSGGTYEQYFGPGTRLTVT.

The V gene is TRBV14, the J gene TRBJ2-1; perhaps TRBD2 as D (5 bases). There are 16 residues in the CDR3. V shed 2 bases and J shed 5 bases, with 16 bases lying between them. Germline lookup yields CDR1 SGHDN and CDR2 FVKESK. The CDR3 region has the DNA TGTGCCAGCAGCCAATTAAAGGACTCTAGCCACAATGAGCAGTTCTTC. Amino acids: CASSQLKDSSHNEQFF.

This clonotype was counted a few times. The rearrangement joins TRBV14 to TRBJ2-7, with D possibly TRBD1 on 6 matching bases. The CDR3 runs to 13 residues. Germline values: CDR1 SGHDN, CDR2 FVKESK. Trimming shortened V by 2 bases and J by 5 bases, and 10 bases separated the two germline ends. DNA of the CDR3: TGTGCCAGCAGCCAATGGGCAGGGGACGAGCAGTACTTC. Its protein product is CASSQWAGDEQYF.

This clonotype was seen repeatedly, ten times or more. The chain links TRBV10-3 to TRBJ2-1, with TRBD2 identical over 8 bases. Germline V gives CDR1 ENHRY, CDR2 SYGVKD. The CDR3 totals 15 residues. Losses at the gene ends were 3 bases for V and 0 bases for J; bases not matched to a gene: 1. CDR3 residues: CAISEGTSSYNEQFF. The CDR3 coding sequence is TGTGCCATCAGTGAAGGGACTAGCTCCTACAATGAGCAGTTCTTC.

The chain recombines TRBV5-4 with TRBJ1-1; a weak D match, TRBD1 (5 bases). This CDR3 contains 13 residues. V was pared by 6 bases and J by 6 bases, with 15 bases between. Germline-derived CDR1 and CDR2 are SGHNT and YYREEE (reference sequence). CDR3 sequence: CASTRDGVSEAFF. The CDR3 DNA follows: TGTGCCAGCACCAGGGACGGAGTCTCTGAAGCTTTCTTT.

The chain combines TRBV7-9 with TRBJ1-6, with 9 bases fitting TRBD1. Germline V gives CDR1 SEHNR, CDR2 FQNEAQ (reference sequence). V was pared by 4 bases and J by 13 bases, with 5 bases of the junction left unmatched. This CDR3 comprises 13 residues. The CDR3 bases are TGTGCCAGCAGCTACGGACAGGGGAGGCCCCTCCACTTT. Amino acid sequence: CASSYGQGRPLHF.

The rearrangement links TRBV20-1 to TRBJ2-3; D may correspond to TRBD1 or TRBD2 (5 bases each). Trimming pared 6 bases from V and 4 bases from J, leaving 23 bases between. This CDR3 is 16 amino acids long. The germline V gene encodes CDR1 DFQATT and CDR2 SNEGSKA (reference sequence). For the CDR3, the DNA is TGCAGTGCCACGAGAACCCTCGGGGCACGAGCAGATACGCAGTATTTT. It translates to CSATRTLGARADTQYF.

This clonotype was recorded a few times. The chain carries TRBV5-6 and TRBJ1-5; D not certain. The CDR3 is made up of 15 amino acids. The germline V and J ends were trimmed by 3 bases and 6 bases, with 16 bases remaining between them. CDR1 is SGHDT, CDR2 YYEEEE, per germline. DNA of the CDR3: TGTGCCAGCAGCTCCCGGAGGGCTAGGGTTCAGCCCCAGCATTTT. This sequence encodes CASSSRRARVQPQHF. Looking up the rest from reference TRBV5-6 and TRBJ1-5 gives the full variable domain: DAGVTQSPTHLIKTRGQQVTLRCSPKSGHDTVSWYQQALGQGPQFIFQYYEEEERQRGNFPDRFSGHQFPNYSSELNVNALLLGDSALYLCASSSRRARVQPQHFGDGTRLSIL.

This clonotype was found a few times. V is TRBV4-2 and J is TRBJ2-2; 9 bases align to TRBD2. Germline loops: CDR1 LGHNA, CDR2 YNFKEQ. The CDR3 consists of 17 residues. With V trimmed by 0 bases and J by 4 bases, 6 bases remained unmatched. Written as DNA, the CDR3 is TGTGCCAGCAGCCAAGAGAGCGGGCGGGGGGGCACCGGGGAGCTGTTTTTT. Translated: CASSQESGRGGTGELFF.

This clonotype showed up just a few times. The chain joins TRBV15 to TRBJ2-3; 11 bases map to TRBD2. Germline lookup yields CDR1 LNHNV and CDR2 YYDKDF (reference sequence). Germline trimming cut 3 bases from V and 3 bases from J; bases unmatched to any gene: 8. There are 17 residues in the CDR3. The CDR3 is CATSRRQLAGETDTQYF. The CDR3 DNA reads as TGTGCCACCAGCAGGCGTCAACTAGCGGGGGAGACAGATACGCAGTATTTT.

The gene calls are TRBV28 and TRBJ2-5, with a possible D match to TRBD2 (6 bases). Germline loops: CDR1 MDHEN, CDR2 SYDVKM. CDR3 length: 14 residues. Between the trimmed V and J ends, which lost 2 bases and 5 bases, there was a span of 12 bases. Here the CDR3 reads CASSLGGLLETQYF. In DNA, the CDR3 is TGTGCCAGCAGTTTAGGAGGGTTACTGGAGACCCAGTACTTC.

This clonotype turned up a few times. The gene calls are TRBV7-9 and TRBJ1-1; 9 bases fit TRBD1. There are 14 residues in the CDR3. The J segment lost 10 bases and the V segment lost 6 bases, leaving 12 bases of the junction unmatched. Looked up from germline, CDR1 is SEHNR and CDR2 is FQNEAQ (reference sequence). DNA of the CDR3: TGTGCCAGCAGTTTCGGACCTCAGGACAGGGGAGCTTTCTTT. It encodes CASSFGPQDRGAFF.

This clonotype has ten or more counts. The chain couples TRBV28 to TRBJ2-7, with TRBD2 matching 7 bases. V dropped 8 bases and J dropped 7; count of bases not matched to a gene: 20. The CDR3 covers 16 residues. The germline gives CDR1 MDHEN, CDR2 SYDVKM. CDR3 amino acids: CASYPGGVFPSGEQYF. The CDR3 nucleotides read TGTGCCAGCTATCCTGGGGGGGTCTTTCCCTCGGGGGAGCAGTACTTC. Full variable domain (missing parts from reference TRBV28 and TRBJ2-7): DVKVTQSSRYLVKRTGEKVFLECVQDMDHENMFWYRQDPGLGLRLIYFSYDVKMKEKGDIPEGYSVSREKKERFSLILESASTNQTSMYLCASYPGGVFPSGEQYFGPGTRLTVT.

This clonotype has a handful of counts. The genes are TRBV20-1 and TRBJ2-5; 9 bases fit TRBD2. Germline V gives CDR1 DFQATT, CDR2 SNEGSKA (reference sequence). Trimming took 0 bases from V and 5 from J; bases not matched to a gene: 10. The CDR3 length is 16 residues. The CDR3 loop is CSARDGSGGRGETQYF. The CDR3 coding sequence is TGCAGTGCTAGAGATGGTAGCGGGGGCCGGGGGGAGACCCAGTACTTC.

This chain connects TRBV9 to TRBJ2-7; D possibly corresponds to TRBD2 (6 bases). Germline V gene data show CDR1 as SGDLS and CDR2 as YYNGEE. The CDR3 is made up of 15 amino acids. Trimming removed 0 bases from V and 2 bases from J, with 12 bases in between. The DNA for the CDR3 is TGTGCCAGCAGCGTAGAGGGTAGCGGCACCTACGAGCAGTACTTC. Translated: CASSVEGSGTYEQYF.

This clonotype was detected many times. The J gene is TRBJ2-7, the V gene TRBV14; TRBD1 might be the D (5 bases). The germline gives CDR1 SGHDN, CDR2 FVKESK. This CDR3 region has 14 residues. The V end lost 4 bases, the J end lost 3 bases, and 13 bases lay between the germline ends. In DNA, the CDR3 is TGTGCCAGCAGCCGATTAGGACATCTCTACGAGCAGTACTTC. Amino acid sequence: CASSRLGHLYEQYF. Full variable domain (outside the CDR3, taken from reference TRBV14 and TRBJ2-7): EAGVTQFPSHSVIEKGQTVTLRCDPISGHDNLYWYRRVMGKEIKFLLHFVKESKQDESGMPNNRFLAERTGGTYSTLKVQPAELEDSGVYFCASSRLGHLYEQYFGPGTRLTVT.